These T cell receptor beta chains were read from a single sample in a study of T cell repertoires in cytomegalovirus infection. Via MiXCR, TCRdb re-called the reads, giving one row per CDR3 protein. In the table there are fewer than 350,000 distinct CDR3 sequences, more than 8% of which are singletons. Source material: PBMCs. The source of these receptors is a human donor in good health (CMV status not recorded). Some clones in this sample may be carry-over from other donors' samples. The CDR3 runs from the conserved cysteine through the conserved F or W. D genes are given only for firm matches. Some rows mark clone size as missing; the rest say once, few, many or name a class of expanded clone.

clone_size | cdr3_length | j_call | d_call | v_call | cdr3_aa | cdr3_nt
- | 16 | TRBJ2-2 | - | TRBV15 | CATSRTVLGHTGELFF | TGTGCCACCAGCAGGACAGTGCTAGGGCACACCGGGGAGCTGTTTTTT
- | 18 | TRBJ2-7 | - | TRBV20-1 | CSAREPRGYRESSYEQYF | TGCAGTGCTAGAGAACCCCGGGGGTACAGGGAGAGCTCCTACGAGCAGTACTTC
- | 20 | TRBJ2-5 | TRBD2 | TRBV28 | CASSFPLSLASGRKQETQYF | TGTGCCAGCAGTTTTCCTCTCTCATTGGCTAGCGGGAGGAAGCAAGAGACCCAGTACTTC
few | 15 | TRBJ2-3 | TRBD1 | TRBV4-1 | CATSVQGQSTDTQYF | TGCGCCACGAGCGTTCAGGGACAGAGCACAGATACGCAGTATTTT
- | 16 | TRBJ1-2 | TRBD1 | TRBV7-9 | CASSLLALTGSAGYTF | TGTGCCAGCAGCTTATTAGCTCTGACAGGGAGTGCTGGCTACACCTTC
few | 13 | TRBJ2-3 | - | TRBV12-3/TRBV12-4 | CASSLGRNNTQYF | TGTGCCAGCAGTTTAGGTAGAAACAATACGCAGTATTTT
few | 14 | TRBJ1-1 | - | TRBV12-3/TRBV12-4 | CASSFWRMNTEAFF | TGTGCCAGCAGCTTTTGGAGGATGAACACTGAAGCTTTCTTT
few | 16 | TRBJ2-3 | TRBD2 | TRBV5-5 | CASSLGPSGREDTQYF | TGTGCCAGCAGCCTGGGGCCTAGCGGGAGGGAGGATACGCAGTATTTT
few | 17 | TRBJ2-3 | - | TRBV7-2 | CASSLAQWAASTDTQYF | TGTGCCAGCAGCTTAGCGCAGTGGGCAGCTAGCACAGATACGCAGTATTTT
- | 13 | TRBJ1-1 | - | TRBV12-3/TRBV12-4 | CASSYRVNTEAFF | TGTGCCAGCAGCTACAGGGTTAACACTGAAGCTTTCTTT
few | 16 | TRBJ2-3 | TRBD2 | TRBV6-5 | CASKPGLGRSGDTQYF | TGTGCCAGCAAACCGGGACTAGGCCGCTCCGGAGATACGCAGTATTTT
many | 14 | TRBJ2-1 | - | TRBV5-1 | CASSRFDGYNEQFF | TGCGCCAGCAGCAGATTCGACGGCTACAATGAGCAGTTCTTC
few | 14 | TRBJ1-2 | - | TRBV5-1 | CASSLVPAQYGYTF | TGCGCCAGCAGCTTGGTTCCAGCCCAGTATGGCTACACCTTC
- | 17 | TRBJ2-3 | TRBD2 | TRBV7-2 | CASSFRTSGGRTDTQYF | TGTGCCAGCAGCTTCAGGACTAGCGGGGGGCGTACGGATACGCAGTATTTT
- | 15 | TRBJ2-5 | - | TRBV2 | CASIGRSLGGETQYF | TGTGCCAGCATAGGAAGGAGTCTCGGGGGAGAGACCCAGTACTTC
- | 11 | TRBJ1-2 | - | TRBV7-9 | CATLSLHGYTF | TGTGCCACCCTCAGTCTTCATGGCTACACCTTC
many | 13 | TRBJ1-1 | - | TRBV12-5 | CASGLTANTEAFF | TGTGCTAGTGGTTTAACAGCCAACACTGAAGCTTTCTTT
many | 12 | TRBJ2-7 | - | TRBV28 | CASRDTRYEQYF | TGTGCCAGTAGGGACACCCGCTACGAGCAGTACTTC
- | 12 | TRBJ1-2 | - | TRBV28 | CASSFAGYGYTF | TGTGCCAGCAGTTTTGCGGGTTATGGCTACACCTTC
few | 15 | TRBJ1-3 | - | TRBV19 | CATSPTGRSGNTIYF | TGTGCCACCTCCCCGACAGGCCGCTCTGGAAACACCATATATTTT
many | 15 | TRBJ2-7 | - | TRBV7-2 | CASSLGPLRSYEQYF | TGTGCCAGCAGCTTGGGACCTCTCCGCTCCTACGAGCAGTACTTC
few | 13 | TRBJ1-5 | - | TRBV7-2 | CASSGSPDQPQHF | TGTGCCAGCAGCGGCAGTCCGGATCAGCCCCAGCATTTT
few | 17 | TRBJ2-1 | TRBD1 | TRBV10-1 | CASSESQGTGMGNEQFF | TGCGCCAGCAGTGAGTCGCAGGGGACAGGGATGGGAAATGAGCAGTTCTTC
many | 16 | TRBJ2-5 | TRBD2 | TRBV7-2 | CASSLGSSGSQETQYF | TGTGCCAGCAGCTTAGGGTCTAGCGGGAGTCAGGAGACCCAGTACTTC
many | 15 | TRBJ1-1 | - | TRBV7-2 | CASSLVPLLGTEAFF | TGTGCCAGCAGCTTAGTACCTCTACTCGGGACTGAAGCTTTCTTT
few | 14 | TRBJ2-7 | - | TRBV20-1 | CSAEGTPISYEQYF | TGCAGTGCTGAAGGGACTCCTATTTCCTACGAGCAGTACTTC
few | 16 | TRBJ2-3 | TRBD2 | TRBV6-5 | CASSYGLADSTDTQYF | TGTGCCAGCAGTTACGGGCTAGCGGATAGCACAGATACGCAGTATTTT
few | 16 | TRBJ2-1 | - | TRBV5-1 | CASSLTGTPYYNEQFF | TGCGCCAGCAGCTTAACCGGGACACCATACTACAATGAGCAGTTCTTC
many | 18 | TRBJ2-1 | TRBD2 | TRBV12-3/TRBV12-4 | CASSPGRLAGDISNEQFF | TGTGCCAGCAGCCCGGGCCGCCTAGCGGGAGATATCAGTAATGAGCAGTTCTTC
many | 16 | TRBJ2-4 | TRBD1 | TRBV27 | CASSPPTGTGKNIQYF | TGTGCCAGCAGTCCCCCGACAGGGACAGGCAAAAACATTCAGTACTTC
many | 16 | TRBJ2-6 | TRBD2 | TRBV12-3/TRBV12-4 | CASSKRGISGANVLTF | TGTGCCAGCTCGAAGCGGGGTATCTCTGGGGCCAACGTCCTGACTTTC
few | 15 | TRBJ1-2 | - | TRBV4-3 | CASSQALTENYGYTF | TGCGCCAGCAGCCAAGCCCTAACAGAAAACTATGGCTACACCTTC
- | 14 | TRBJ1-1 | - | TRBV7-6 | CASSLRGDDTEAFF | TGTGCCAGCAGCTTACGGGGCGATGACACTGAAGCTTTCTTT
few | 15 | TRBJ2-5 | - | TRBV11-2 | CASSYVRTEQETQYF | TGTGCCAGCAGTTACGTTAGGACAGAACAAGAGACCCAGTACTTC
many | 13 | TRBJ2-7 | - | TRBV12-3/TRBV12-4 | CASSLLDFYEQYF | TGTGCCAGCAGCCTACTAGACTTCTACGAGCAGTACTTC
few | 13 | TRBJ1-1 | TRBD1 | TRBV11-2 | CASTPTGPLWAFF | TGTGCCAGCACCCCGACAGGGCCCTTATGGGCTTTCTTT
many | 14 | TRBJ1-2 | TRBD1 | TRBV4-1 | CASSQEDRGYGYTF | TGCGCCAGCAGCCAAGAGGACAGGGGATATGGCTACACCTTC
few | 13 | TRBJ2-3 | - | TRBV7-2 | CASSKGGTDTQYF | TGTGCCAGCAGTAAGGGGGGGACAGATACGCAGTATTTT